This T cell receptor (beta chain) was captured by sequencing in a study of T cells in Graves' hyperthyroidism and ophthalmopathy (dated by TCRdb to between 2018 and 2021). Regarding the study in general: Peripheral blood samples were taken at the time of initial diagnosis, prior to any treatment. In addition, the study compared T-cell repertoires in thyroid tissue and in blood from over 5 Graves' hyperthyroidism patients. Prospective prediction of ophthalmopathy was tested in an independent validation cohort consisting of 18 to 20 hyperthyroidism patients and about 17 patients who later progressed to ophthalmopathy. Following sampling, methimazole starting at 30 mg daily was given to hyperthyroidism patients, and high-dose intravenous methylprednisolone was given to ophthalmopathy patients. The approximately 100 discovery patients were divided at random into training and test sets in a 7:3 ratio. To identify distinguishing TCR V-J signatures, a discovery cohort of about 95 patients was used, comprising 43 with Graves' ophthalmopathy and 57 with stable Graves' hyperthyroidism. TCR Vbeta CDR3 sequencing of 135 peripheral blood samples (over 40 ophthalmopathy, approximately 80 hyperthyroidism and 17 progressor patients) is reported in the paper.

In the ophthalmopathy patients, disease was moderately to severely active, with a Clinical Activity Score of 3 or more, a NOSPECS grade of 4 or more, and a duration of less than 3 months. Any patient with an uncontrolled infection, another autoimmune disease, pregnancy or lactation was excluded. Diagnoses were based on clinical symptoms, serum thyroxine and TRAb, thyroid ultrasound and orbital computed tomography. PBMCs were separated from approximately 10 ml of fresh peripheral blood using Ficoll-Paque density gradient centrifugation. Total RNA was extracted using Trizol reagent, and RNA quality was assessed on an Agilent 2100 Bioanalyzer. TCR beta CDR3 regions were amplified from RNA transcripts. For the first round of RT-PCR on the TCR CDR3, the HTBI primer set was used together with the Qiagen OneStep RT-PCR kit. Libraries were constructed in a second round of multiplex PCR, after which size selection and purification were performed. The libraries were sequenced on an Illumina HiSeq2000 using paired-end 100 bp reads. For the original study's pipeline: SOAPnuke was used to process the raw data, removing reads that contained adapters or uncalled bases, had a mean Phred below 15, or lacked an exact match to the constant primer or identifier. COPE v1.2.5 was used to merge the high-quality paired reads, and each unique nucleotide sequence was defined as a clonotype. Clonotypes were aligned to IMGT TRBV, TRBD and TRBJ reference segments using MiTCR v1.1. The analysis included only V-J combinations with a frequency above 0.0001, which together covered approximately 99% of the repertoires. The TCS score was defined as F50 (clonal expansion) divided by E x V (chaos), with BLOSUM62-based TCRdist calculated between CDR3 peptides within each V-J. Welch's t-statistics and random forest reduced around 520 V-J features to around 14, which were used in a naive Bayes classifier (R e1071). Clones were called with MiXCR by TCRdb after fastp trimmed the public reads at Q25, and only in-frame beta chains were retained. Every CDR3 protein is listed once, alongside the most common genes and DNA of its rows. The V and J calls here are based on TCRdb, not the publication. The sample data list fewer than 350,000 distinct CDR3 sequences, and about a sixth of these were observed just once. The ten largest clones capture around a sixth of the sample.

The paper's findings and limits, for the study overall: A model built on a 13 V-J signature distinguished ophthalmopathy from stable hyperthyroidism, reaching around 88% sensitivity and around 81% specificity in cross-validation and 80%/75% in testing. No statistical method was used to set the sample size in advance, and investigators knew the group allocation. In validation, progression to ophthalmopathy was predicted by the model with 70% to 71% sensitivity and 72% to 85% specificity, a median of about 6.8 months before onset. Most expanded thyroid clonotypes (frequency above 0.001) were also detected in blood, a finding suggesting that blood repertoires may reflect thyroid immune responses.

CDR3 length: 14 amino acids, cysteine to phenylalanine. The only DNA kept is the CDR3, 42 bases in frame from the first base. Germline trimming amounts to 5 bases on V and 9 bases on J, with 11 as the count of junction bases outside the gene matches. CDR1 and CDR2 were assigned from the germline V gene as MNHEY and SVGEGT. Of note for this clonotype: The clone's antigen remains unknown. No qualities accompany the bases; no much larger clone lies one base away.

This chain is built from TRBV6-2 or TRBV6-3 and TRBJ1-2, with 8 bases in between that match TRBD1. Material: blood. The sequence came from a woman in her thirties or forties with Graves' ophthalmopathy. For the CDR3, the sequence is CASSQSGTGVRYTF. Here is the DNA: TGTGCCAGCAGTCAGTCCGGGACAGGTGTGCGCTACACCTTC.